The 7 T cell receptor beta chains below come from one sample, sequenced in a study of blood T cell repertoires in COVID-19. Using immunoSEQ multiplex PCR, the repertoire was profiled, and TCRdb retains in-frame clones only, with some absent. This repertoire shows about 180,000 clones, around 86% found once; its top ten account for about 7.1%. Input material: peripheral blood. All receptors come from a woman between 70 and 85 years old with COVID-19, enrolled during active disease.

The chain couples TRBV7-6 to TRBJ1-5; 7 bases agree with TRBD1. The CDR3 length is 15 residues. Per germline, CDR1 SGHVS and CDR2 FNYEAQ. With 2 bases clipped from V and 7 bases from J, the junction kept 8 bases outside the gene matches. DNA of the CDR3: TGTGCCAGCAGCTTATCCGGACAGGCAAACCAGCCCCAGCATTTT. Translating gives CASSLSGQANQPQHF.

The CDR3 DNA is TGTGCCAGCAGCTTTACTAGCGGTTCAGGGGAGACCCAGTACTTC. Its translation is CASSFTSGSGETQYF. The chain couples TRBV3-1 (or the pseudogene TRBV3-2) to TRBJ2-5, with 8 bases fitting TRBD2. The CDR3 contains 15 residues. The trim removed 5 bases at V and 5 bases at J, leaving 10 bases unmatched. Germline values: CDR1 LGHDT, CDR2 YNNKEL (reference sequence).

The chain combines TRBV24-1 with TRBJ2-1, with 15 bases fitting TRBD2. CDR3 size: 16 residues. CDR1 KGHDR and CDR2 SFDVKD come from the germline V gene. Unmatched junction bases numbered 6, after V lost 4 bases and J lost 9 bases. This chain's CDR3 is CATSDPGTSGRTEQFF. The CDR3 DNA sequence: TGTGCCACCAGTGACCCAGGGACTAGCGGGAGGACTGAGCAGTTCTTC.

The chain recombines TRBV13 with TRBJ2-3; D gene unclear. CDR1 is PRHDT, CDR2 FYEKMQ, per germline (reference sequence). V was clipped by 0 bases and J by 0 bases, with 7 bases between them. CDR3 length: 15 residues. CDR3 in amino acids: CASSLGGTSTDTQYF. CDR3 sequence (DNA): TGTGCCAGCAGCTTAGGGGGCACTAGCACAGATACGCAGTATTTT.

The V gene is TRBV5-1, the J gene TRBJ2-1, with D perhaps TRBD2 (6 bases). Germline V gene data show CDR1 as SGHRS and CDR2 as YFSETQ. The CDR3 is 14 residues long. Trimming took off 0 bases at V and 12 bases at J, with 16 bases between the two ends. The CDR3 loop is CASSLAGVGGGQFF. For the CDR3, the DNA is TGCGCCAGCAGCTTGGCGGGAGTGGGTGGAGGGCAGTTCTTC.

The chain recombines TRBV30 with TRBJ2-7; TRBD2 is a possible D gene (7 bases). Germline V CDR1 and CDR2: GTSNPN, SVGIG (reference sequence). The germline V and J ends were trimmed by 3 bases and 5 bases, with 17 bases remaining between them. There are 14 residues in the CDR3. In DNA, the CDR3 is TGTGCCTGGAGGAGGAGGGGGGGGACCAACGAGCAGTACTTC. Translation: CAWRRRGGTNEQYF.

This sequence joins TRBV7-2 and TRBJ1-2, with a possible D match to TRBD1 (6 bases). CDR1 is SGHTA, CDR2 FQGNSA, per germline. There are 14 residues in the CDR3. V lost 2 bases and J lost 8, with 15 bases in between. The CDR3, as DNA: TGTGCCAGCAGCTTATCCCCCGGGACATCAGGCTACACCTTC. It encodes CASSLSPGTSGYTF.